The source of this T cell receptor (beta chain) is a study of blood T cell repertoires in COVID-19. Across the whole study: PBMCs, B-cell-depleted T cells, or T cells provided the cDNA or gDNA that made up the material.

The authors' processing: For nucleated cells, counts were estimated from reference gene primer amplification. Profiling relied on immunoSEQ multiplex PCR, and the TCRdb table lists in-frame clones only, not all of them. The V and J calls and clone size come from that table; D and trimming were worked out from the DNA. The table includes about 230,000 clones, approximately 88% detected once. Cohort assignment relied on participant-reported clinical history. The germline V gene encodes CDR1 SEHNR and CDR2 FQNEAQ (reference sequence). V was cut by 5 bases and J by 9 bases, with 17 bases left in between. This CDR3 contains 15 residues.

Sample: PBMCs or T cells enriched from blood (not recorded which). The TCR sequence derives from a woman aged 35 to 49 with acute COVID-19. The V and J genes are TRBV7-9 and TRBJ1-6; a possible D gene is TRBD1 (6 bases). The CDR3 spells CASSPSQGSGSPLHF. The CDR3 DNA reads TGTGCCAGCAGCCCATCCCAGGGGAGTGGTTCACCCCTCCACTTT.